A few counts support the clone carrying this T cell receptor beta chain. The antigen remains undetermined. CDR3 and TCR beta VDJ profiling relied on genomic DNA as the template. TCRdb redid the calling of the reads with MiXCR, one entry per CDR3 protein. This sample has about 150,000 distinct CDR3 sequences, with just over 50% found just once. By flow cytometry, patients selected for sequencing had shown an expansion of CD8+CD57+ cells. This entry belongs to a study of CD8+CD57+ T cells in acquired aplastic anemia. Overall study findings and caveats: Levels of CD8+ Simpson's diversity were not significantly distinct in patients versus controls. Patients and controls shared 25 to 30 CD8+ CDR3 sequences, which appeared highly expressed in patients and within their immunodominant clones.

V was clipped by 8 bases and J by 2 bases; unmatched bases: 7. This CDR3 region has 14 residues. CDR1 and CDR2 from the germline V gene are MNHNS and SASEGT. Sequenced: sorted CD4+, CD8+, or CD8+CD57+ T cells (not recorded which) from PBMCs. The sequence came from a human donor with aplastic anemia. This rearrangement joins TRBV6-1 to TRBJ2-3, with 7 positions matching TRBD1. CDR3 sequence reads: CASRGQSDTDTQYF. The CDR3 DNA reads TGTGCCAGCCGGGGACAGTCTGACACAGATACGCAGTATTTT.